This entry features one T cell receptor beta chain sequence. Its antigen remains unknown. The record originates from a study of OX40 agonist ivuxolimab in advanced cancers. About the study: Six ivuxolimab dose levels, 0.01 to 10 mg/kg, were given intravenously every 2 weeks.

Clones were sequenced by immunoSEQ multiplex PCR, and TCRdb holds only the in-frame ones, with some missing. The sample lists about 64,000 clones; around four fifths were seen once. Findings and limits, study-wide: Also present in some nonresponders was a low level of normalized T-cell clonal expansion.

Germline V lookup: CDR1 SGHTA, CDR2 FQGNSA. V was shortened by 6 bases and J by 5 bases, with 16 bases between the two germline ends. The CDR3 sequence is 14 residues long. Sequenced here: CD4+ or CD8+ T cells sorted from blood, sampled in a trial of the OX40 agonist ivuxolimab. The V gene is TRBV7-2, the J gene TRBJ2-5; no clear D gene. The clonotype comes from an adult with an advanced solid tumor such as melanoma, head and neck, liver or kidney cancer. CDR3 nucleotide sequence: TGTGCCAGCAGGCCGGGTCTGGGGATGGAGACCCAGTACTTC. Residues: CASRPGLGMETQYF.